This T cell receptor beta chain was observed in a study of T cells in localized non-small cell lung cancer (dated by TCRdb to 2019 to 2021). Background for the entire study: The study analyzed T cell repertoires of around 250 early-stage NSCLC patients, comparing tumors and uninvolved tumor-adjacent lungs. All 230 or so NSCLC patients in the cohort were treatment-naive and had localized lung tumors that were resected. NSCLC patients had a mean age of approximately 66 years, and 129 were male and around 99 female.

At diagnosis, peripheral blood, uninvolved tumor-adjacent lung and tumor were collected and were preserved as a mix of fresh-frozen and FFPE material. Blood samples were analyzed as peripheral blood mononuclear cells for TCR repertoire profiling. Points on this clone: Its antigen is currently not known. No qualities accompany the bases; no much larger clone lies one base away.

TCR beta CDR3 regions were sequenced from DNA using the immunoSEQ Assay. Processing in the source paper ran as follows. To compute T cell density, TCR beta template counts were normalized to usable DNA, which was estimated by amplifying housekeeping genes. Using the preseqR package, richness was estimated by extrapolating to 120,000 templates for tissue samples and 400,000 templates for PBMC samples. Clonality was taken to be one minus Pielou's evenness. Tissue-enriched TCRs were identified by differential abundance testing using productive amino-acid clonotypes, minimum total count 5 and alpha 0.1. The Jaccard Index and the Morisita Overlap Index were used to quantify repertoire overlap between compartments. TCR beta CDR3s were clustered by GLIPH together with public tetramer-defined viral CDR3s, and at least three viral sequences plus V-gene enrichment were required for viral motifs. Not all clones reach the TCRdb copy of this immuneACCESS table, which keeps in-frame sequences only. Checked studies attribute under half of the gap to unresolved V genes and leave the rest unexplained. That table is the source of V, J and clone size, and D and trimming were worked out from the DNA. The sample table records 50,000 or so clones; around three quarters of these occur just once. About 4.7% of the sample comes from the top ten.

What the research found in general, with its limitations: Uninvolved tumor-adjacent lung showed the highest T cell clonality, higher than tumor, which suggests more focused antigenic responses in the adjacent lung. A median of 57 of the top 100 tumor clones turned up in the paired uninvolved adjacent lung, and roughly 28 of those clones also ranked among the top 100 of that same adjacent lung. Longer overall survival was associated with higher T cell density in blood, whereas shorter survival was associated with higher clonality in adjacent lung. Because the study design was exploratory, TCR variables were selected using unadjusted p-values without false-discovery rate correction. Because multi-region tumor sequencing was not performed, intratumor heterogeneity could not be ruled out.

This TCR came from a woman aged 35-75 years with stage II lung adenocarcinoma. The specimen comprised PBMCs, sampled before any cancer treatment.

At the DNA level, the sequence is TGTGCAAGTCGCTCCGACTTATCGGGCTCTTCGGGCTACACCTTC. It translates as CASRSDLSGSSGYTF. The sequence links TRBV12-2 to TRBJ1-2. TRBV12-2 is flagged as a pseudogene. The CDR3 measures 15 amino acids from cysteine to phenylalanine. Only CDR3 DNA remains: 45 bases, in frame from the first base.